The 26 T cell receptor beta chains below all came from one sample that was sequenced in a study of cytomegalovirus exposure and HLA in healthy donors. Both 60 Vbeta primers and 13 Jbeta primers went into the PCR. Profiling relied on immunoSEQ multiplex PCR, and the TCRdb table lists in-frame clones only, not all of them. The sample has under 200,000 clones, approximately 11% seen once. The sequenced material came from PBMCs. These receptors were collected from a man between 50 and 59 years old in good health and CMV-seropositive.

This clone was picked up a small number of times. V and J are TRBV5-4 and TRBJ2-5, with D possibly being TRBD2 (5 bases). With 3 bases removed from V and 0 bases from J, the gap between germline ends came to 15 bases. The germline V gene has CDR1 SGHNT and CDR2 YYREEE (reference sequence). The CDR3 totals 16 residues. CDR3 in DNA: TGTGCCAGCAGCTCCCCCTCCCAGGACTACCAAGAGACCCAGTACTTC. This gives the protein CASSSPSQDYQETQYF.

This clone was seen a single time. The V call is TRBV7-6, the J call TRBJ1-6; 7 bases are a match to TRBD1. The CDR3 contains 16 residues. Looked up from germline, CDR1 is SGHVS and CDR2 is FNYEAQ. J was trimmed by 7 bases and V by 5 bases; bases with no gene match: 11. CDR3 sequence (DNA): TGTGCCAGCAGCCCGACTCCGGGACAGCCCAATTCACCCCTCCACTTT. It yields the protein CASSPTPGQPNSPLHF.

The chain couples TRBV27 to TRBJ2-3, with 7 bases fitting TRBD1. CDR3 size: 17 residues. Germline values: CDR1 MNHEY, CDR2 SMNVEV (reference sequence). V gave up 2 bases and J gave up 2 bases; unmatched junction bases: 10. CDR3 sequence (DNA): TGTGCCAGCAGTTTACCTCCGGGACAGCTCAACACAGATACGCAGTATTTT. Its protein is CASSLPPGQLNTDTQYF.

This clone appeared a few times. A junction boundary mismatches the germline segment, possibly from a read error. The chain joins TRBV7-7 to TRBJ2-5, with 8 bases identical to TRBD1. The CDR3 sequence is 13 residues long. Germline V lookup: CDR1 SSHAT, CDR2 FNYEAQ (reference sequence). CDR3 coding DNA: TGTGCTAGCAGTGGACAGGGCGGGGAGACCCAGTACTTC. This sequence encodes CASSGQGGETQYF.

The chain uses TRBV6-1 and TRBJ2-5, with TRBD2 matching 13 bases. CDR1 and CDR2 from the germline V gene are MNHNS and SASEGT. The CDR3 sequence is 17 residues long. The J segment lost 5 bases and the V segment lost 2 bases, leaving 8 bases of the junction unmatched. For the CDR3, the DNA is TGTGCCAGCAGTGAAACTAGCGGGGGGGCGGGTATGGAGACCCAGTACTTC. Protein product: CASSETSGGAGMETQYF.

The CDR3 spells CASALGSSTDTQYF. The CDR3, as DNA: TGTGCCAGTGCCCTCGGTAGTAGCACAGATACGCAGTATTTT. V is TRBV28 and J is TRBJ2-3; no clear D. V lost 9 bases and J lost 0, with 13 bases in between. Looked up from germline, CDR1 is MDHEN and CDR2 is SYDVKM. The CDR3 has 14 residues.

This chain links TRBV18 with TRBJ2-7, with 11 positions matching TRBD1. The CDR3 spans 16 residues. Per the germline V gene, CDR1 is KGHSH and CDR2 is LQKENI. The V gene end was trimmed by 3 bases and the J gene end by 5 bases; junction bases not matched to a gene: 9. The CDR3 DNA sequence: TGTGCCAGCTCACCCACCGGGACAGGGGGAATGAACGAGCAGTACTTC. Residues: CASSPTGTGGMNEQYF.

This clone was seen a handful of times. This chain links TRBV5-1 with TRBJ2-5; no reliable D call. CDR1 and CDR2 (germline): SGHRS, YFSETQ. The CDR3 is 12 residues long. The ends were cut back, 3 bases at V and 5 bases at J, with 8 bases in the middle. CDR3 in amino acids: CASSSYGETQYF. The CDR3 DNA is TGCGCCAGCAGCTCATACGGGGAGACCCAGTACTTC.

The V call is TRBV27, the J call TRBJ2-7, with 10 bases that match TRBD1. Trimming took 1 base from V and 0 from J; bases not matched to a gene: 0. The germline V gene encodes CDR1 MNHEY and CDR2 SMNVEV (reference sequence). The CDR3 is made up of 15 amino acids. The CDR3 region is CASSLWTGGSYEQYF. The CDR3 coding sequence is TGTGCCAGCAGTTTATGGACAGGGGGCTCCTACGAGCAGTACTTC.

The chain employs TRBV7-9 and TRBJ1-5, with 7 bases aligning to TRBD1. Germline V gene data show CDR1 as SEHNR and CDR2 as FQNEAQ (reference sequence). There are 15 residues in the CDR3. V lost 1 base to trimming and J lost 2 bases; unmatched junction nucleotides: 2. The chain's CDR3 is CASSLGGTGNQPQHF. In DNA form, the CDR3 reads TGTGCCAGCAGCTTAGGGGGGACAGGCAATCAGCCCCAGCATTTT.

There are a few counts of this clone. Other DNA sequences in this sample translate to the same CDR3. DNA of the CDR3: TGTGCCAGCAGCGTAACGCCGCGGGGCGAATCGGGCACAGGGGAGCTGTTTTTT. It is translated as CASSVTPRGESGTGELFF. The V and J genes are TRBV9 and TRBJ2-2; possible D gene TRBD2, 6 bases. The germline CDR1 and CDR2 sequences are SGDLS and YYNGEE. The CDR3 has 18 residues. The ends were cut back, 1 base at V and 8 bases at J, with 24 bases in the middle.

This chain links TRBV11-3 with TRBJ1-3; D is unclear. CDR1 is SGHNT and CDR2 is YENEEA in the germline V gene. The CDR3 is 14 residues long. The V end lost 7 bases, the J end lost 4 bases, and 14 bases lay between the germline ends. CDR3 bases: TGTGCCAGCAACCGACGGGGTGACGGAAACACCATATATTTT. Translation: CASNRRGDGNTIYF.

V usage is TRBV9 and J usage is TRBJ2-7, with D unresolved. CDR3 length: 14 amino acids. CDR1 SGDLS and CDR2 YYNGEE come from the germline V gene. V dropped 0 bases and J dropped 3 bases, with 10 bases sitting between them. Here the CDR3 reads CASSVGPPVYEQYF. The CDR3 DNA reads TGTGCCAGCAGCGTAGGCCCTCCGGTCTACGAGCAGTACTTC.

This clone has a handful of counts. The gene calls are TRBV6-5 and TRBJ2-5, with D tentatively TRBD1 (6 bases). The CDR3 totals 14 residues. The V end was cut by 5 bases, the J end by 2 bases, with 12 bases between. From germline, CDR1 is MNHEY and CDR2 SVGAGI. The CDR3 loop reads CASSLIGQQETQYF. CDR3 coding DNA: TGTGCCAGCAGTCTGATTGGACAGCAAGAGACCCAGTACTTC.

The chain has TRBV7-9 and TRBJ1-2; no clear D. Trimming shortened V by 5 bases and J by 7 bases, and 11 bases separated the two germline ends. This CDR3 is 12 amino acids long. Germline loops: CDR1 SEHNR, CDR2 FQNEAQ (reference sequence). CDR3 DNA: TGTGCCAGCAGCCCAGTGATGGCTGGCTACACCTTC. Protein product: CASSPVMAGYTF.

The chain links TRBV21-1 to TRBJ2-7; whether TRBD1, the table's D call, matches the DNA was not checked. TRBV21-1 corresponds to a pseudogene. CDR3 size: 15 residues. The CDR3 region is CASSVKQGTTYEQYV. CDR3 sequence (DNA): TGTGCCAGCAGCGTCAAGCAGGGGACCACCTACGAGCAGTACGTC.

The genes are TRBV10-2 and TRBJ2-3; 9 positions match TRBD1. CDR1 and CDR2 from the germline V gene are WSHSY and SAAADI. V lost 6 bases and J lost 1; bases outside the gene matches: 8. The length of the CDR3 is 16 residues. The CDR3 sequence is CASRGRTGEGTDTQYF. The CDR3 bases are TGCGCCAGCAGAGGCCGGACAGGGGAAGGCACAGATACGCAGTATTTT.

The chain carries TRBV5-6 and TRBJ1-5, with TRBD1 identical over 7 bases. From germline, CDR1 is SGHDT and CDR2 YYEEEE. Germline trimming cut 4 bases from V and 0 bases from J; bases unmatched to any gene: 7. The CDR3 has 16 residues. CDR3 residues: CASSQMTGNSNQPQHF. The CDR3 DNA reads as TGTGCCAGCAGCCAGATGACAGGGAATAGCAATCAGCCCCAGCATTTT.

This clone was detected only a few times. The chain recombines TRBV5-1 with TRBJ2-3; weak D call: TRBD1 (5 bases). Germline CDR1 and CDR2: SGHRS and YFSETQ. The CDR3 runs 12 residues. The ends were cut back, 1 base at V and 5 bases at J, with 5 bases in the middle. CDR3 residues: CASSLTGDTQYF. DNA for the CDR3: TGCGCCAGCAGCTTGACAGGAGATACGCAGTATTTT. Based on the CDR3 plus reference TRBV5-1 and TRBJ2-3, the full variable domain is KAGVTQTPRYLIKTRGQQVTLSCSPISGHRSVSWYQQTPGQGLQFLFEYFSETQRNKGNFPGRFSGRQFSNSRSEMNVSTLELGDSALYLCASSLTGDTQYFGPGTRLTVL.

CDR3 bases: TGTGCCAGCAGCTTCCCCGACAGGGGTTGGCCAGATACGCAGTATTTT. Encoded protein: CASSFPDRGWPDTQYF. The rearrangement links TRBV5-6 to TRBJ2-3; 8 bases fit TRBD1. Germline lookup yields CDR1 SGHDT and CDR2 YYEEEE. The V and J ends lost 2 bases and 4 bases, in that order; junction bases with no gene match: 9. The CDR3 length is 16 residues.

This rearrangement joins TRBV6-1 to TRBJ2-5; tentatively, D is TRBD1 (8 bases). This CDR3 is 13 amino acids long. Germline CDR1 MNHNS, CDR2 SASEGT. V lost 7 bases, J lost 4 bases, and 13 bases lay in between. This CDR3 reads CASTQGGRETQYF. The CDR3 DNA reads TGTGCCAGCACACAGGGGGGGAGAGAGACCCAGTACTTC.

The chain couples TRBV11-3 to TRBJ2-3; TRBD2 matches 14 bases. The ends lost 5 bases at V and 3 bases at J; junction bases unmatched: 7. This CDR3 is built from 17 residues. Germline V gene sequence: CDR1 SGHNT, CDR2 YENEEA. CDR3 nucleotide sequence: TGTGCCAGCAGCCCCGGGACTAGCGGGGGCCCTACAGATACGCAGTATTTT. Protein product: CASSPGTSGGPTDTQYF.

The chain employs TRBV28 and TRBJ2-7; TRBD1 is a possible D gene (5 bases). The germline V gene has CDR1 MDHEN and CDR2 SYDVKM. The ends were cut back, 6 bases at V and 3 bases at J, with 15 bases in the middle. The CDR3 sequence is 14 residues long. CDR3 amino acids: CASRRDRAHYEQYV. The CDR3 DNA sequence: TGTGCCAGCAGACGTGACAGAGCCCACTACGAGCAGTACGTC.

The V gene is TRBV19, the J gene TRBJ1-3, with TRBD1 matching 8 bases. Unmatched junction bases numbered 8, after V lost 5 bases and J lost 2 bases. The germline V gene has CDR1 LNHDA and CDR2 SQIVND (reference sequence). This CDR3 spans 16 amino acids. CDR3 in amino acids: CASSSKRTGPGNTIYF. CDR3 nucleotide sequence: TGTGCCAGTAGTTCCAAACGGACAGGGCCTGGAAACACCATATATTTT. The variable domain in full, with the rest retrieved from reference TRBV19 and TRBJ1-3, is DGGITQSPKYLFRKEGQNVTLSCEQNLNHDAMYWYRQDPGQGLRLIYYSQIVNDFQKGDIAEGYSVSREKKESFPLTVTSAQKNPTAFYLCASSSKRTGPGNTIYFGEGSWLTVV.

The rearrangement joins TRBV7-9 to TRBJ2-3; TRBD1 matches at 8 bases. The CDR3 runs to 15 residues. The J segment lost 0 bases and the V segment lost 4 bases, leaving 3 bases of the junction unmatched. Per the germline V gene, CDR1 is SEHNR and CDR2 is FQNEAQ (reference sequence). The CDR3 is CASSSDRESTDTQYF. The CDR3 region has the DNA TGTGCCAGCAGCTCGGACAGGGAAAGCACAGATACGCAGTATTTT.

This chain links TRBV19 with TRBJ2-3, with D unclear. The CDR3 runs to 14 residues. Germline values: CDR1 LNHDA, CDR2 SQIVND (reference sequence). The germline V and J ends were trimmed by 1 base and 6 bases, with 11 bases remaining between them. CDR3 amino acids: CASSIGNQADTQYF. The CDR3 DNA follows: TGTGCCAGTAGTATAGGAAATCAGGCGGATACGCAGTATTTT.